The clone carrying this TCR beta chain was observed once. Repertoires were generated with immunoSEQ multiplex PCR, while TCRdb's copy carries only in-frame clones and drops some. The data contain 130,000 to 150,000 clones, 88% of them singletons. The sample comes from a study of blood T cell repertoires in COVID-19. Study background: Samples of COVID-19 (acute and convalescent) were obtained from the United States, Italy and Spain. T cells, B-cell-depleted T cells, or PBMCs provided the cDNA or gDNA that served as material.

V lost 3 bases and J lost 7; bases outside the gene matches: 6. Germline CDR1 and CDR2: SGHTA and FQGNSA. This CDR3 has 15 residues. This clonotype originated in a human donor in a cohort sampled during active COVID-19. V is TRBV7-2 and J is TRBJ1-5; 10 bases line up with TRBD1. The sequenced material came from peripheral blood. CDR3 DNA sequence: TGTGCCAGCAGCTTCAATCAGGGACAGGGGCAGCCCCAGCATTTT. Encoded protein: CASSFNQGQGQPQHF.